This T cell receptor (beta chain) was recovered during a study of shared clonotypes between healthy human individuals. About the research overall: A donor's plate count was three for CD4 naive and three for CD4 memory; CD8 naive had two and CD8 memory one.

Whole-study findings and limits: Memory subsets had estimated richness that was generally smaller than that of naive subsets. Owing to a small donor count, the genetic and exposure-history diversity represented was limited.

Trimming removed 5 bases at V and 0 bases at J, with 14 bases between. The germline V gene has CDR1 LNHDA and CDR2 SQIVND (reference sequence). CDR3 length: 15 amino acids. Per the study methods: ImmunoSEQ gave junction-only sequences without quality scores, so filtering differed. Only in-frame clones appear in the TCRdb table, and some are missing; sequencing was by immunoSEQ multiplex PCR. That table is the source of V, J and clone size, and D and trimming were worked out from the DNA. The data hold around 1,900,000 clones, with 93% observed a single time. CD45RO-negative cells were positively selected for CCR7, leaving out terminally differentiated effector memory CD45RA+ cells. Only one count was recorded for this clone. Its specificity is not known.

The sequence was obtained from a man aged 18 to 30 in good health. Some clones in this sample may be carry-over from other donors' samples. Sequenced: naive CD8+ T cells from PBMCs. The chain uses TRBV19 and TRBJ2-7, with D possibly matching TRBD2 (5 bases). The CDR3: CASSESSTSSYEQYF. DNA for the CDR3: TGTGCCAGTAGTGAAAGTTCCACTAGCTCCTACGAGCAGTACTTC.